One sample yielded the 25 T cell receptor beta chains listed below, sequenced in a study of neoadjuvant nivolumab and ipilimumab in lung cancer. Clones were read by immunoSEQ multiplex PCR, and TCRdb kept only the in-frame ones, dropping some. Here the sample spans fewer than 25,000 clones, approximately 81% being singletons. The specimen comprised peripheral blood, sampled before neoadjuvant nivolumab, alone or with ipilimumab. The source is an adult with non-small cell lung cancer.

This clone was counted between two and nine times. The chain links TRBV11-2 to TRBJ2-4; no definite D call. The germline V gene encodes CDR1 SGHAT and CDR2 FQNNGV. Between the trimmed V and J ends, which lost 1 base and 6 bases, there was a span of 4 bases. This CDR3 comprises 12 residues. CDR3 bases: TGTGCCAGCAGCTTAGTAGGAAACATTCAGTACTTC. The encoded protein is CASSLVGNIQYF. The full variable domain, completed using reference TRBV11-2 and TRBJ2-4, is EAGVAQSPRYKIIEKRQSVAFWCNPISGHATLYWYQQILGQGPKLLIQFQNNGVVDDSQLPKDRFSAERLKGVDSTLKIQPAKLEDSAVYLCASSLVGNIQYFGAGTRLSVL.

The chain couples TRBV15 to TRBJ2-3, with 12 bases matching TRBD2. This CDR3 spans 16 amino acids. Germline CDR1 is LNHNV and CDR2 is YYDKDF (reference sequence). V dropped 4 bases and J dropped 2; count of bases not matched to a gene: 4. CDR3 sequence: CATSTSGRAYTDTQYF. CDR3 DNA: TGTGCCACCAGCACTAGCGGGAGGGCATACACAGATACGCAGTATTTT.

The V and J genes are TRBV5-1 and TRBJ2-7; 10 nucleotides line up with TRBD1. This CDR3 contains 17 residues. The junction had 12 bases not matched to a gene; V was cut back by 0 bases and J by 6 bases. Per the germline V gene, CDR1 is SGHRS and CDR2 is YFSETQ. The CDR3 sequence is CASSLAPSGDRGTEQYF. In DNA form, the CDR3 reads TGCGCCAGCAGCTTGGCCCCTTCCGGGGACAGGGGAACCGAGCAGTACTTC.

The chain recombines TRBV6-5 with TRBJ2-5; 7 bases map to TRBD1. Per germline, CDR1 MNHEY and CDR2 SVGAGI. Trimming cost V 6 bases and J 3 bases; bases outside gene matches: 7. This CDR3 spans 14 amino acids. The chain's CDR3 is CASSQQGTEETQYF. DNA of the CDR3: TGTGCCAGCAGCCAACAGGGGACGGAAGAGACCCAGTACTTC.

V gene TRBV5-6 combines with J gene TRBJ2-7; TRBD1 matches 8 bases. The trim removed 3 bases at V and 3 bases at J, leaving 11 bases unmatched. Germline V CDR1 and CDR2: SGHDT, YYEEEE. CDR3 size: 16 residues. The CDR3 loop is CASSWGWQGAIYEQYF. The DNA for the CDR3 is TGTGCCAGCAGCTGGGGTTGGCAGGGGGCTATCTACGAGCAGTACTTC.

The chain recombines TRBV6-5 with TRBJ2-6, with unresolved D. The CDR3 totals 13 residues. Between the trimmed V and J ends, which lost 2 bases and 9 bases, there was a span of 8 bases. Germline values: CDR1 MNHEY, CDR2 SVGAGI. The CDR3 DNA sequence: TGTGCCAGCAGTTACGGCCGTGACAACGTCCTGACTTTC. It yields the protein CASSYGRDNVLTF.

V gene TRBV4-3 combines with J gene TRBJ1-5; D is possibly TRBD1 (6 bases). CDR1 LGHNA and CDR2 YSLEER come from the germline V gene. Trimming removed 4 bases at V and 8 bases at J, with 15 bases between. This CDR3 comprises 14 residues. The CDR3 bases are TGCGCCAGCAGCCTAACGAGGGGGAAAGAGCCCCAGCATTTT. Amino acid sequence: CASSLTRGKEPQHF.

The V call is TRBV2, the J call TRBJ1-3; D call uncertain. V lost 6 bases and J lost 3, with 12 bases in between. Germline V gene lookup returns CDR1 SNHLY and CDR2 FYNNEI. This CDR3 region has 14 residues. CDR3 in DNA: TGTGCCAGCAGCCGGTGGGATGTTGGAAACACCATATATTTT. This gives the protein CASSRWDVGNTIYF.

J is TRBJ2-1 and V is TRBV30, with 15 nucleotides matching TRBD2. This CDR3 is built from 12 residues. The V gene end was trimmed by 3 bases and the J gene end by 15 bases; junction bases not matched to a gene: 3. Germline assignment: CDR1 GTSNPN and CDR2 SVGIG (reference sequence). The DNA of the CDR3 is TGTGCCTGGAGCCGGACTAGCGGGAGGGCGTTCTTC. This translates into CAWSRTSGRAFF.

V gene TRBV4-1 combines with J gene TRBJ2-6; the D gene is possibly TRBD1 (5 bases). CDR1 MGHRA and CDR2 YSYEKL come from the germline V gene. The V gene lost 1 base and the J gene lost 7 bases, with 11 bases spanning the gap. This CDR3 spans 15 amino acids. The CDR3 DNA sequence: TGCGCCAGCAGCCAAGGGATGCAGGGAGCCAACGTCCTGACTTTC. Its translation: CASSQGMQGANVLTF.

This clone was observed a few times. This rearrangement joins TRBV9 to TRBJ1-2; no definite D call. Germline CDR1 and CDR2: SGDLS and YYNGEE. This CDR3 has 12 residues. V was cut by 0 bases and J by 8 bases, with 8 bases left in between. The CDR3 sequence: CASSVGPEGYTF. Written as DNA, the CDR3 is TGTGCCAGCAGCGTAGGCCCGGAGGGCTACACCTTC. Using reference TRBV9 and TRBJ1-2 for the parts outside the CDR3, the full variable domain is DSGVTQTPKHLITATGQRVTLRCSPRSGDLSVYWYQQSLDQGLQFLIQYYNGEERAKGNILERFSAQQFPDLHSELNLSSLELGDSALYFCASSVGPEGYTFGSGTRLTVV.

The J gene is TRBJ1-1, the V gene TRBV18; possibly TRBD1 for D (6 bases). Trimming shortened V by 4 bases and J by 11 bases, and 11 bases separated the two germline ends. The CDR3 is 11 amino acids. Germline V gives CDR1 KGHSH, CDR2 LQKENI. The CDR3 region is CASSQYRVAFF. In nucleotides, the CDR3 is TGTGCCAGCTCACAGTACAGGGTTGCTTTCTTT.

The genes are TRBV15 and TRBJ1-4; 12 positions agree with TRBD1. V gave up 2 bases and J gave up 8 bases; unmatched junction bases: 3. The germline CDR1 and CDR2 sequences are LNHNV and YYDKDF (reference sequence). The CDR3 is made up of 15 amino acids. CDR3 in amino acids: CATSRRGTGGEKLFF. The CDR3 bases are TGTGCCACCAGCAGACGTGGGACAGGGGGCGAAAAACTGTTTTTT. The full variable domain, rest sourced from reference TRBV15 and TRBJ1-4, is DAMVIQNPRYQVTQFGKPVTLSCSQTLNHNVMYWYQQKSSQAPKLLFHYYDKDFNNEADTPDNFQSRRPNTSFCFLDIRSPGLGDTAMYLCATSRRGTGGEKLFFGSGTQLSVL.

CDR3 protein: CAWSPGHQNEKLFF. The CDR3 region has the DNA TGTGCCTGGAGCCCGGGACATCAAAATGAAAAACTGTTTTTT. The chain has TRBV30 and TRBJ1-4; D is possibly TRBD1 (6 bases). CDR1 is GTSNPN and CDR2 is SVGIG in the germline V gene (reference sequence). The CDR3 totals 14 residues. Trimming cost V 3 bases and J 5 bases, with 13 bases left between them.

The chain carries TRBV2 and TRBJ1-1; D remains unclear. Germline V gene sequence: CDR1 SNHLY, CDR2 FYNNEI. V lost 4 bases to trimming and J lost 0 bases, with 6 bases between them. There are 13 residues in the CDR3. The CDR3 sequence: CASSGHMNTEAFF. CDR3 nucleotides: TGTGCCAGCAGTGGCCACATGAACACTGAAGCTTTCTTT.

This chain uses TRBV29-1 with TRBJ2-5, with 9 bases aligning to TRBD2. From germline, CDR1 is SQVTM and CDR2 ANQGSEA. After removal of 6 bases from V and 1 base from J, the junction contained 12 bases not matched to a gene. The CDR3 loop spans 16 amino acids. CDR3 sequence: CSVIPASGTFQETQYF. The CDR3 DNA reads TGCAGCGTCATCCCCGCTAGCGGGACTTTCCAAGAGACCCAGTACTTC.

This chain links TRBV18 with TRBJ2-2; D gene uncertain. Germline CDR1 reads KGHSH; CDR2 reads LQKENI. V shed 2 bases and J shed 7 bases, with 8 bases lying between them. This CDR3 has 13 amino acids. The chain's CDR3 is CASSPLEGGELFF. DNA for the CDR3: TGTGCCAGCTCACCATTAGAAGGCGGGGAGCTGTTTTTT.

V is TRBV5-5 and J is TRBJ1-1; no clear D gene. V lost 1 base and J 1 base, leaving 14 bases between the germline ends. Germline CDR1 SGHKS, CDR2 YYEKEE (reference sequence). The CDR3 loop spans 16 amino acids. In nucleotides, the CDR3 is TGTGCCAGCAGCTTGCGGGGAGACATCCAGAACACTGAAGCTTTCTTT. Translation: CASSLRGDIQNTEAFF.

The V and J genes are TRBV6-1 and TRBJ1-1; TRBD1 might be the D (5 bases). The ends were cut back, 3 bases at V and 0 bases at J, with 8 bases in the middle. From germline, CDR1 is MNHNS and CDR2 SASEGT. The CDR3 consists of 14 residues. This chain's CDR3 is CASSEAGMNTEAFF. Written as DNA, the CDR3 is TGTGCCAGCAGTGAGGCAGGGATGAACACTGAAGCTTTCTTT.

In nucleotides, the CDR3 is TGTGCCAGCAGTCGACAGGGTAACATCTATGGCTACACCTTC. It yields the protein CASSRQGNIYGYTF. The V gene is TRBV6-5, the J gene TRBJ1-2; 7 nucleotides line up with TRBD1. The CDR3 sequence is 14 residues long. The junction had 7 bases not matched to a gene; V was cut back by 5 bases and J by 4 bases. Germline CDR1 is MNHEY and CDR2 is SVGAGI.

This clone was detected a few times. V usage is TRBV5-1 and J usage is TRBJ2-7; 9 bases match TRBD2. Germline CDR1 is SGHRS and CDR2 is YFSETQ. This CDR3 spans 14 amino acids. The junction had 5 bases not matched to a gene; V was cut back by 1 base and J by 6 bases. For the CDR3, the DNA is TGCGCCAGCAGCTTGTCCATAGCGGGAGTCGAGCAGTACTTC. Protein: CASSLSIAGVEQYF.

The rearrangement joins TRBV18 to TRBJ2-2; D is perhaps TRBD2 (6 bases). Germline V CDR1 and CDR2: KGHSH, LQKENI. The germline V and J ends were trimmed by 1 base and 4 bases, with 13 bases remaining between them. CDR3 length: 16 residues. The DNA of the CDR3 is TGTGCCAGCTCACCACGACTAGATGGGGTCACCGGGGAGCTGTTTTTT. Translated: CASSPRLDGVTGELFF. The whole variable domain, remainder taken from reference TRBV18 and TRBJ2-2, is NAGVMQNPRHLVRRRGQEARLRCSPMKGHSHVYWYRQLPEEGLKFMVYLQKENIIDESGMPKERFSAEFPKEGPSILRIQQVVRGDSAAYFCASSPRLDGVTGELFFGEGSRLTVL.

The V call is TRBV5-1, the J call TRBJ1-1; 8 nucleotides match TRBD1. The CDR3 sequence is 14 residues long. The germline CDR1 and CDR2 sequences are SGHRS and YFSETQ. The V and J ends lost 4 bases and 7 bases, in that order; junction bases with no gene match: 9. The CDR3 DNA reads TGCGCCAGCAGCCAGGGACAGGTGCGGGGTGAAGCTTTCTTT. Translating gives CASSQGQVRGEAFF.

The rearrangement links TRBV5-1 to TRBJ2-7, with 8 bases that match TRBD2. Germline V gives CDR1 SGHRS, CDR2 YFSETQ. The CDR3 contains 15 residues. V lost 0 bases to trimming and J lost 5 bases; unmatched junction nucleotides: 7. CDR3 sequence (DNA): TGCGCCAGCAGCTTGGACGGGAGGGCCGGGGACGAGCAGTACTTC. This codes for CASSLDGRAGDEQYF.

J is TRBJ2-7 and V is TRBV4-1; 11 bases are a match to TRBD2. This CDR3 comprises 16 residues. The germline CDR1 and CDR2 sequences are MGHRA and YSYEKL. Germline trimming cut 0 bases from V and 5 bases from J; bases unmatched to any gene: 6. CDR3 protein: CASSQERASGRHEQYF. CDR3 nucleotides: TGCGCCAGCAGCCAAGAGCGGGCTAGCGGGAGGCACGAGCAGTACTTC.